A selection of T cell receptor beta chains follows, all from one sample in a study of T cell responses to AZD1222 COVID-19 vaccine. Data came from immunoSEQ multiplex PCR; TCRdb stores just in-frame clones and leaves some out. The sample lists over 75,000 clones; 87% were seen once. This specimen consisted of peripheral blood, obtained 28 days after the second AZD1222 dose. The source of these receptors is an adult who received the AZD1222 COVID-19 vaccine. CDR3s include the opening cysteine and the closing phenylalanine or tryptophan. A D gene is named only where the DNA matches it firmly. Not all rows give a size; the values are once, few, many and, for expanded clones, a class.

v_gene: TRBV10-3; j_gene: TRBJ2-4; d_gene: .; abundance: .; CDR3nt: TGTGCCATCGTTAGTGGTACGGTCGCCAAAAACATTCAGTACTTC; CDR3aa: CAIVSGTVAKNIQYF
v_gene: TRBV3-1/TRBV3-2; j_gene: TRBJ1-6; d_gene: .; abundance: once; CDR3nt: TGTGCCAGCAGCCCCCGAGGGGGGGACCCCTATAATTCACCCCTCCACTTT; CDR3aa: CASSPRGGDPYNSPLHF
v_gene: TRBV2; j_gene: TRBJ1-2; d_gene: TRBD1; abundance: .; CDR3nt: TGTGCCAGCAATCTCCGGGACAGGGGCAGTGGTGGCTACACCTTC; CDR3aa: CASNLRDRGSGGYTF
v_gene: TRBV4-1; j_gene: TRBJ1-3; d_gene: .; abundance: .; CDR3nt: TGCGCCAGCAGCCAAAGAGGGTCTGGAAACACCATATATTTT; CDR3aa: CASSQRGSGNTIYF
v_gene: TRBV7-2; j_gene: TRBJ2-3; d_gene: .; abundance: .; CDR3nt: TGTGCCAGCAGCTCGAGACAGCAACCAGATACGCAGTATTTT; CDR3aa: CASSSRQQPDTQYF
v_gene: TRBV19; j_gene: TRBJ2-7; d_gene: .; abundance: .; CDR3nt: TGTGCCAGTAGTATCCTGGCAGCCCGACCCCCGTACGAGCAGTACTTC; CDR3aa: CASSILAARPPYEQYF
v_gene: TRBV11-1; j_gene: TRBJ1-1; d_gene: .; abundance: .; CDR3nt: TGTGCCAGCAGCTTAGAGGGAGAGAACACTGAAGCTTTCTTT; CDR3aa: CASSLEGENTEAFF
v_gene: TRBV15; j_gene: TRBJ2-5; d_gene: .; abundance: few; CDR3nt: TGTGCCACCAGCCGGGGGAGAGAAAGAGAGACCCAGTACTTC; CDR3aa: CATSRGRERETQYF
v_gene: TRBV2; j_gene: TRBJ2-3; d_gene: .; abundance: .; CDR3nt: TGTGCCAGCGGGGGTTTTGGGACCACGCAAAGGGATACGCAGTATTTT; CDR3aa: CASGGFGTTQRDTQYF
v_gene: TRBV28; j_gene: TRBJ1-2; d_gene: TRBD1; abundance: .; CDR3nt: TGTGCCAGCAGTTACGGACAGGGGCGCAACTATGGCTACACCTTC; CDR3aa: CASSYGQGRNYGYTF
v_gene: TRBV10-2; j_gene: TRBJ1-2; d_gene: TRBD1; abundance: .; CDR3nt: TGCGCCAGCAGTGGCTCACCGGGACAGGCTAAATATGGCTACACCTTC; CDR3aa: CASSGSPGQAKYGYTF
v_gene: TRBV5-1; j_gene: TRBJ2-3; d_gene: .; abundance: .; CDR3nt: TGCGCCAGCAGCCCATCTAGGGGGACTAACACAGATACGCAGTATTTT; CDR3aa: CASSPSRGTNTDTQYF
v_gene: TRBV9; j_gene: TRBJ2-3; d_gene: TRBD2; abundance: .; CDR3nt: TGTGCCAGCAGCCCCCGGGGGACTAGCGGGGTCGATACGCAGTATTTT; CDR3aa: CASSPRGTSGVDTQYF
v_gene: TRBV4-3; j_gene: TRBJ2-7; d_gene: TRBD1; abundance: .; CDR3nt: TGCGCCAGCAGCCATAAACAGGGGTCCTACGAGCAGTACTTC; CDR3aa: CASSHKQGSYEQYF
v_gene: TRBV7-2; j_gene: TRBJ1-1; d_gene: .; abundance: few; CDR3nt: TGTGCCAGCAGCCCCAGAGAGGCTAGCGTTGGCACTGAAGCTTTCTTT; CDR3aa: CASSPREASVGTEAFF
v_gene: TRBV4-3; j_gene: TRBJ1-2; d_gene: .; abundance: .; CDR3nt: TGCGCCAGCAGCCAGGCGGACAACGATAACTATGGCTACACCTTC; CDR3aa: CASSQADNDNYGYTF
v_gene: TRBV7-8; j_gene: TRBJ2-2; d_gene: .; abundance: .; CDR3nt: TGTGCCAGCAGCTTAGTTAGCGGCACCGGGGAGCTGTTTTTT; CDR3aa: CASSLVSGTGELFF
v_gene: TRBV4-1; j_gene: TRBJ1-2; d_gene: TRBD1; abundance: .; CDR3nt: TGCGCCAGCAGCCAGCTATCCGGGACAGGGACCAACTATGGCTACACCTTC; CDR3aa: CASSQLSGTGTNYGYTF
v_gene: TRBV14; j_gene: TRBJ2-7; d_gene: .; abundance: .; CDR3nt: TGTGCCAGCAGCCTTGGGACTTACGAGCAGTACTTC; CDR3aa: CASSLGTYEQYF
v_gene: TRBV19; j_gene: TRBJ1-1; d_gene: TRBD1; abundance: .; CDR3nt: TGTGCCAGTAGTACGGGACAGGGTGGCACTGAAGCTTTCTTT; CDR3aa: CASSTGQGGTEAFF
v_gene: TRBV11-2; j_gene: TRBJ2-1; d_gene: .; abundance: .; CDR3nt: TGTGCCAGCAGCTTAGAGAGCGCAGGTGAGCAGTTCTTC; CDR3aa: CASSLESAGEQFF